The next 2 T cell receptor beta chains were all read from a single sample in a study of a mutant IDH1 vaccine in newly diagnosed glioma. The method was immunoSEQ multiplex PCR; TCRdb's version includes in-frame clones alone and lacks a portion of them. The table has 75,000 to 100,000 clones, about four fifths seen once. Documented time point: baseline, week 1 (first vaccination visit). As for treatment: pre-vaccination baseline after standard-of-care therapy. This specimen was PBMCs, taken from a glioma patient treated with radiotherapy, temozolomide or both. These receptor sequences come from a man aged 35-49 years with glioma. Some clones in this sample may be carry-over from other donors' samples.

This clone was observed once. This chain connects TRBV9 to TRBJ1-1; D might be TRBD1 (5 bases). Deletions cut 3 bases from V and 0 bases from J, with 12 bases between. The CDR3 length is 15 residues. Germline CDR1 is SGDLS and CDR2 is YYNGEE. Here the CDR3 DNA reads TGTGCCAGCAGCGCCCCGGGAGGGGTGAACACTGAAGCTTTCTTT. Translation gives CASSAPGGVNTEAFF.

The chain recombines TRBV9 with TRBJ2-1, with D unclear. The germline gives CDR1 SGDLS, CDR2 YYNGEE. The CDR3 sequence is 12 residues long. The V gene lost 7 bases and the J gene lost 4 bases, with 9 bases spanning the gap. The CDR3 reads CASGWDYNEQFF. The CDR3 DNA reads as TGTGCCAGCGGGTGGGATTACAATGAGCAGTTCTTC.